A single TCR beta chain is shown here with its context. The data were taken from a study of blood T cell repertoires in COVID-19. The data were produced by immunoSEQ multiplex PCR, yet TCRdb's version contains in-frame clones alone and is incomplete. The sample includes 110,000 to 150,000 clones, 80% to 85% of them seen just once. The V gene's germline CDR1 is SGHAT and CDR2 FQNNGV. The CDR3 is 16 amino acids. J lost 0 bases, V lost 5 bases, and 10 bases had no gene match. Sequenced: peripheral blood. The chain has TRBV11-2 and TRBJ2-7; 7 nucleotides align to TRBD1. The TCR originated in a human donor in a cohort sampled during active COVID-19. CDR3 nucleotide sequence: TGTGCCAGCAGCCGTCACAGGGGAAAGAGCTCCTACGAGCAGTACTTC. Amino acids: CASSRHRGKSSYEQYF.